Listed below are T cell receptor beta chains from one sample, sequenced in a study of regulatory T cells in long-lasting Graves disease. TCRdb passed the multiplex PCR reads through MiXCR, listing each CDR3 protein once. The sample lists around 400,000 distinct CDR3 sequences; roughly 15% were seen once. The same specimen was also included in a second study, on T cells in Graves' hyperthyroidism and ophthalmopathy.

The sample consisted of peripheral blood mononuclear cells (PBMCs), taken at new diagnosis, from a patient treated with antithyroid drugs. These receptors all come from a woman aged 40 to 55 with Graves disease. CDR3s include the opening cysteine and the closing phenylalanine or tryptophan. D genes are given only for firm matches. Part of the rows lack a size; the others show once, few, many or a class for expanded clones.

clone size: few; J gene: TRBJ1-4; V gene: TRBV4-1; D gene: -; CDR3 protein: CASSQVKSDREKLFF
clone size: many; J gene: TRBJ1-1; V gene: TRBV3-1; D gene: -; CDR3 protein: CASSQGPTGMNTEAFF
clone size: many; J gene: TRBJ1-3; V gene: TRBV28; D gene: TRBD1; CDR3 protein: CASWMGAGQETSGNTIYF
clone size: -; J gene: TRBJ2-6; V gene: TRBV6-1; D gene: -; CDR3 protein: CASSKGRRLTNVLTF
clone size: many; J gene: TRBJ2-3; V gene: TRBV6-2/TRBV6-3; D gene: TRBD2; CDR3 protein: CASSYSTSGEYTQYF
clone size: many; J gene: TRBJ1-1; V gene: TRBV5-5; D gene: -; CDR3 protein: CASSLYTNTEAFF
clone size: many; J gene: TRBJ2-7; V gene: TRBV6-5; D gene: TRBD1; CDR3 protein: CASSFSPPDRDPSYEQYF
clone size: many; J gene: TRBJ2-2; V gene: TRBV20-1; D gene: -; CDR3 protein: CSARPPRGNTGELFF
clone size: many; J gene: TRBJ2-3; V gene: TRBV29-1; D gene: -; CDR3 protein: CSVRRDTQYF
clone size: -; J gene: TRBJ2-3; V gene: TRBV4-3; D gene: TRBD1; CDR3 protein: CASSQDTGGSTDTQYF
clone size: many; J gene: TRBJ2-1; V gene: TRBV30; D gene: -; CDR3 protein: CASNRRDQNNEQFF
clone size: -; J gene: TRBJ2-7; V gene: TRBV28; D gene: TRBD1; CDR3 protein: CASSRPGQKYF
clone size: many; J gene: TRBJ2-7; V gene: TRBV7-9; D gene: -; CDR3 protein: CASSLVSAPDGGEQYF
clone size: many; J gene: TRBJ1-3; V gene: TRBV14; D gene: -; CDR3 protein: CASSQVKGRTRNTIYF
clone size: many; J gene: TRBJ2-6; V gene: TRBV6-1; D gene: -; CDR3 protein: CASSGVGFSGANVLTF
clone size: many; J gene: TRBJ2-5; V gene: TRBV3-1; D gene: -; CDR3 protein: CASSRTRGPRSGGQYF
clone size: many; J gene: TRBJ2-2; V gene: TRBV6-1; D gene: -; CDR3 protein: CASTRGARNTGELFF
clone size: many; J gene: TRBJ2-7; V gene: TRBV12-3/TRBV12-4; D gene: -; CDR3 protein: CASSLEGKQYF
clone size: many; J gene: TRBJ1-1; V gene: TRBV28; D gene: TRBD1; CDR3 protein: CASGTSDRVEAFF
clone size: many; J gene: TRBJ1-1; V gene: TRBV11-3; D gene: -; CDR3 protein: CASSLGSDTEAFF
clone size: many; J gene: TRBJ2-7; V gene: TRBV27; D gene: -; CDR3 protein: CASSFSADGPFYEQYF
clone size: many; J gene: TRBJ1-6; V gene: TRBV20-1; D gene: -; CDR3 protein: CSARSVGRDSPLHF
clone size: many; J gene: TRBJ2-5; V gene: TRBV19; D gene: -; CDR3 protein: CASSTRQYQETQYF
clone size: -; J gene: TRBJ2-7; V gene: TRBV13; D gene: TRBD2; CDR3 protein: CASSSRGGAYEQYF
clone size: few; J gene: TRBJ1-6; V gene: TRBV20-1; D gene: TRBD1; CDR3 protein: CSARDLRQGNSPLHF
clone size: -; J gene: TRBJ1-1; V gene: TRBV9; D gene: -; CDR3 protein: CASSGLAVNTEAFF
clone size: -; J gene: TRBJ1-4; V gene: TRBV9; D gene: TRBD1; CDR3 protein: CASSVGRGLFEKLFF
clone size: -; J gene: TRBJ1-6; V gene: TRBV18; D gene: -; CDR3 protein: CASSPPGLYNSPLHF
clone size: many; J gene: TRBJ1-3; V gene: TRBV19; D gene: -; CDR3 protein: CASSTGTGGNTIYF
clone size: -; J gene: TRBJ2-5; V gene: TRBV3-1; D gene: TRBD2; CDR3 protein: CASTQDSGRAGETQYF
clone size: many; J gene: TRBJ2-1; V gene: TRBV29-1; D gene: -; CDR3 protein: CSVEPPSPGPGYNEQFF
clone size: -; J gene: TRBJ2-4; V gene: TRBV20-1; D gene: TRBD2; CDR3 protein: CSARDKTSGPKNIQYF
clone size: -; J gene: TRBJ2-1; V gene: TRBV30; D gene: TRBD2; CDR3 protein: CAWENQTSLLFF
clone size: many; J gene: TRBJ1-1; V gene: TRBV30; D gene: -; CDR3 protein: CAWELNTEAFF
clone size: many; J gene: TRBJ2-1; V gene: TRBV7-2; D gene: -; CDR3 protein: CASSSFRYNEQFF
clone size: -; J gene: TRBJ2-3; V gene: TRBV27; D gene: -; CDR3 protein: CASRRLVSTDTQYF
clone size: many; J gene: TRBJ2-3; V gene: TRBV7-9; D gene: -; CDR3 protein: CASSRRGPTDTQYF
clone size: -; J gene: TRBJ2-3; V gene: TRBV7-9; D gene: -; CDR3 protein: CASSLGTGGASTDTQYF
clone size: many; J gene: TRBJ2-7; V gene: TRBV2; D gene: -; CDR3 protein: CASSPRALSSYEQYF
clone size: -; J gene: TRBJ2-1; V gene: TRBV20-1; D gene: -; CDR3 protein: CSARDGAGREQFF
clone size: few; J gene: TRBJ1-5; V gene: TRBV6-5; D gene: TRBD1; CDR3 protein: CASSYGTGVQPQHF
clone size: -; J gene: TRBJ1-3; V gene: TRBV11-3; D gene: -; CDR3 protein: CASSLDGQFSGNTIYF
clone size: many; J gene: TRBJ2-7; V gene: TRBV6-1; D gene: -; CDR3 protein: CASSGTLASEQYF
clone size: many; J gene: TRBJ1-1; V gene: TRBV20-1; D gene: -; CDR3 protein: CSARAGSGTEAFF
clone size: many; J gene: TRBJ2-1; V gene: TRBV11-2; D gene: TRBD1; CDR3 protein: CASRHGTGLDNEQFF
clone size: many; J gene: TRBJ2-3; V gene: TRBV12-3/TRBV12-4; D gene: TRBD2; CDR3 protein: CASSLEGLAAHTQYF
clone size: few; J gene: TRBJ2-1; V gene: TRBV6-2/TRBV6-3; D gene: TRBD1; CDR3 protein: CASSYSGTGVNEQFF
clone size: many; J gene: TRBJ2-2; V gene: TRBV12-3/TRBV12-4; D gene: TRBD1; CDR3 protein: CASTLSYSRRDRQNTGELFF
clone size: many; J gene: TRBJ1-5; V gene: TRBV30; D gene: TRBD1; CDR3 protein: CAWGRDSGQPQHF
clone size: many; J gene: TRBJ2-3; V gene: TRBV2; D gene: -; CDR3 protein: CASSDRPLSTDTQYF